Following are 9 T cell receptor beta chains from one sample sequenced in a study of cytomegalovirus exposure and HLA in healthy donors. The table came from immunoSEQ multiplex PCR; TCRdb's copy has only in-frame clones and leaves some out. The sample lists approximately 150,000 clones; 80% to 90% were seen once. The sequenced sample was PBMCs. The receptors come from a woman younger than 45 in good health and CMV-seronegative.

The chain employs TRBV14 and TRBJ2-7, with 8 bases identical to TRBD1. CDR3 length: 15 residues. Germline V gene data show CDR1 as SGHDN and CDR2 as FVKESK. V lost 1 base to trimming and J lost 0 bases; unmatched junction nucleotides: 2. The CDR3 reads CASSQGQGSSYEQYF. The CDR3 region has the DNA TGTGCCAGCAGCCAAGGACAGGGGTCCTCCTACGAGCAGTACTTC.

This rearrangement joins TRBV5-1 to TRBJ2-1; possible D gene TRBD2, 6 bases. The CDR3 runs to 16 residues. The germline CDR1 and CDR2 sequences are SGHRS and YFSETQ. V lost 1 base and J 5 bases, leaving 16 bases between the germline ends. The CDR3 region is CASSLTLRETDNEQFF. The CDR3 DNA reads as TGCGCCAGCAGCTTGACCTTGCGGGAAACTGACAATGAGCAGTTCTTC.

The V and J genes are TRBV6-1 and TRBJ2-7; D is perhaps TRBD2 (5 bases). The CDR3 has 15 residues. Germline V lookup: CDR1 MNHNS, CDR2 SASEGT. Trimming left V 2 bases short and J 0 bases short, with 11 bases between. The CDR3 here is CASSEIPGNSYEQYF. Written as DNA, the CDR3 is TGTGCCAGCAGTGAAATTCCGGGGAACTCCTACGAGCAGTACTTC.

This chain joins TRBV27 and TRBJ1-5; D is undetermined. The CDR3 has 15 residues. Trimming shortened V by 2 bases and J by 2 bases, and 10 bases separated the two germline ends. Looked up from germline, CDR1 is MNHEY and CDR2 is SMNVEV (reference sequence). CDR3: CASSLQIGGNQPQHF. The CDR3 DNA reads TGTGCCAGCAGTTTACAAATAGGAGGCAATCAGCCCCAGCATTTT.

The chain uses TRBV5-1 and TRBJ2-2; D gene ambiguous. Between the trimmed V and J ends, which lost 5 bases and 4 bases, there was a span of 15 bases. The germline V gene encodes CDR1 SGHRS and CDR2 YFSETQ. The CDR3 has 15 residues. The CDR3 DNA reads as TGCGCCAGCAGGACTGACCGGATCCGCACCGGGGAGCTGTTTTTT. Translating gives CASRTDRIRTGELFF.

V gene TRBV2 combines with J gene TRBJ1-4, with D perhaps matching TRBD1 (6 bases). This CDR3 has 14 amino acids. Germline CDR1 and CDR2: SNHLY and FYNNEI. Trimming cost V 6 bases and J 8 bases, with 16 bases left between them. The CDR3 DNA sequence: TGTGCCAGCAGCCTACAGGGTATCGGGGAAAAACTGTTTTTT. Its protein product is CASSLQGIGEKLFF.

This chain uses TRBV18 with TRBJ1-4; 8 bases are shared with TRBD1. Germline V gene data show CDR1 as KGHSH and CDR2 as LQKENI. This CDR3 is 14 amino acids long. V shed 5 bases, J shed 7 bases, and the junction held 6 bases outside the gene matches. The CDR3 DNA sequence: TGTGCCAGCTCATCGACAGGGGATGGTGAAAAACTGTTTTTT. It codes for CASSSTGDGEKLFF.

CDR3 sequence: CASSSISGLTDTQYF. CDR3 nucleotide sequence: TGTGCCAGCAGCTCAATTAGCGGGCTCACAGATACGCAGTATTTT. The chain carries TRBV7-6 and TRBJ2-3; TRBD2 matches 7 bases. With 4 bases clipped from V and 2 bases from J, the junction kept 6 bases outside the gene matches. Germline V CDR1 and CDR2: SGHVS, FNYEAQ. The CDR3 is made up of 15 amino acids.

The gene calls are TRBV7-8 and TRBJ1-4; TRBD1 matches 10 bases. J was trimmed by 5 bases and V by 5 bases; bases with no gene match: 17. Per the germline V gene, CDR1 is SGHVS and CDR2 is FQNEAQ. The CDR3 has 19 residues. The chain's CDR3 is CASSPALGAGGQGNEKLFF. The CDR3 region has the DNA TGTGCCAGCAGCCCCGCGTTAGGAGCCGGGGGACAGGGGAATGAAAAACTGTTTTTT.